This T cell receptor beta chain was recovered during a study of shared clonotypes between healthy human individuals. Germline lookup yields CDR1 LNHDA and CDR2 SQIVND (reference sequence). The ends were cut back, 8 bases at V and 1 base at J, with 14 bases in the middle. There are 14 residues in the CDR3. Repertoires were generated with immunoSEQ multiplex PCR, while TCRdb's copy carries only in-frame clones and drops some. This table holds a few million clones, roughly 95% found once. This chain connects TRBV19 to TRBJ1-1, with TRBD1 as a possible D gene (5 bases). The sequencing sample was made of naive CD4+ T cells sorted from blood. Indicated subset: CD45RA+ positively selected. The TCR comes from a man aged 18-30 years in good health. The CDR3 sequence: CASRRGRANTEAFF. The CDR3, as DNA: TGTGCCAGTCGACGAGGCAGGGCGAACACTGAAGCTTTCTTT.